The clone carrying this TCR beta chain occurred once. This entry comes from a study of beta chain features in type 1 diabetes. The J segment lost 0 bases and the V segment lost 3 bases, leaving 2 bases of the junction unmatched. This CDR3 comprises 15 residues. The germline gives CDR1 LNHDA, CDR2 SQIVND (reference sequence). As every portion of the isolated RNA was reverse transcribed, the sequencing read expressed TCRB transcripts. Profiled with immunoSEQ multiplex PCR; TCRdb holds only in-frame clones, not every one. Of 680,000 or so clones listed, around 15% are singletons. Sequencing was carried out using naive CD4+ T cells from blood. The source of this sequence is a man in his late teens or twenties in good health. V usage is TRBV19 and J usage is TRBJ1-1; 9 bases align to TRBD1. The chain's CDR3 is CASSMGDRVNTEAFF. The CDR3 DNA reads as TGTGCCAGTAGTATGGGGGACAGGGTGAACACTGAAGCTTTCTTT.